In this sample, the clone carrying this T cell receptor delta chain turned up a few times. The protein TCRdb lists belongs to a much larger clone and differs from this DNA's translation at residue 4, which points to a read error; the protein shown is made from the DNA. The data are from a study of γδ T cells in repeated Plasmodium falciparum infection. This CDR3 is built from 19 residues. Germline V gene sequence: CDR1 TSWWSYY, CDR2 QGS. Flow sorting of PBMC yielded separate Vgamma9/Vdelta2+ and Vdelta2-negative gammadelta T cell populations for bulk repertoire analysis. Both TRG and TRD chains were sequenced from each sorted sample. TCRdb re-called the multiplex PCR reads using CATT. The sample holds around 50,000 delta-chain clones; 1.5% to 2% are singletons and the top ten take over 7%.

This chain connects TRDV1 to TRDJ1; 8 bases are a match to TRDD3. TCRdb does not report a J gene; here it was assigned by matching the DNA to germline references. The origin of this receptor is a pool of human donors (malaria-infected and uninfected, not separated). Specimen: gamma-delta T cells from blood. CDR3 sequence: CALREPYSPKGYAANKLIF. The CDR3 DNA follows: TGTGCTCTTAGGGAACCCTATTCCCCAAAGGGATACGCAGCGAATAAACTCATCTTT.